The subject of this entry is one T cell receptor beta chain. This clonotype was seen a few times. Its antigen target is currently unknown. Base qualities were left out, and no much larger clone turns up one base away. For repertoire sequencing, TCR beta CDR3 regions were amplified from RNA transcripts. HTBI primers and the Qiagen OneStep RT-PCR kit were used in a first-round RT-PCR, which was followed by a second-round multiplex PCR, size selection and purification. Sequencing of the libraries was carried out on an Illumina HiSeq2000 in paired-end mode with 100 bp reads. In the source study's methods: SOAPnuke was used to process the reads, throwing out any read that had adapters, had uncalled bases, had a mean Phred below 15, or lacked an exact constant-primer or identifier match. High-quality paired reads were merged with COPE v1.2.5. Unique nucleotide sequences were defined as clonotypes and aligned to IMGT TRB V, D and J references using MiTCR v1.1. Only V-J combinations with frequency above 0.0001 were analysed, covering over 98% of repertoires. For each V-J combination, a TCR clonal expansion and chaos score was defined as the ratio of F50 clonal expansion to chaos observed in the TCRdist matrix. Welch's t-statistics and random forest were used to narrow the features down to about a dozen V-J combinations, which were then fed into a naive Bayes classifier. Thyroid-blood repertoire similarity was quantified with the Morisita-Horn index. The raw public reads went through TCRdb reprocessing: fastp at Q25, MiXCR clone calling, in-frame beta chains kept. Each record represents a unique CDR3 protein, reported with the most common genes and DNA among its rows. These V and J calls rely on TCRdb rather than the paper's analysis. The sample data list 500,000 to 700,000 distinct CDR3 sequences, and about 40% of these were observed just once. Around 4.6% of the sample belongs to the ten largest clones.

The data were taken from a study of Graves' ophthalmopathy and Graves' hyperthyroidism (dated by TCRdb to 2016 to 2019). Regarding the study in general: Stable hyperthyroidism was defined as no progression to ophthalmopathy within 18 months of follow-up. A discovery set of about a hundred patients (43 ophthalmopathy, 55 to 60 stable hyperthyroidism) was enrolled to explore V-J signatures distinguishing ophthalmopathy from hyperthyroidism. In a handful of hyperthyroidism patients, the T-cell repertoire of thyroid tissue was compared with the T-cell repertoire of blood. The independent validation cohort included 20 or so hyperthyroidism patients plus 17 patients who later progressed from hyperthyroidism to ophthalmopathy. In total, 135 blood samples were TCR-sequenced: some 40 ophthalmopathy, approximately 80 hyperthyroidism and about 17 hyperthyroidism-to-ophthalmopathy patients. Once sampling was done, hyperthyroidism patients were given methimazole at a starting dose of 30 mg daily, while ophthalmopathy patients were given high-dose intravenous methylprednisolone. The study used TCR beta repertoire signatures to distinguish Graves' ophthalmopathy from Graves' hyperthyroidism and to predict progression to ophthalmopathy. The investigation overall reported the following: Sample size was not statistically predetermined, and group allocation was not concealed from the investigators. Ophthalmopathy was separated from stable hyperthyroidism by the 13-signature model with roughly 88% sensitivity and about 81% specificity in cross-validation and with 80%/75% in the test set. In validation, the model predicted ophthalmopathy progression with 70.59% sensitivity and 72.22% specificity; around twelve predicted patients were CT-confirmed with GO in a median of 6.5 months. Among expanded thyroid clonotypes with frequency above 0.001, most also showed up in blood, which suggests that blood repertoires may reflect the thyroid immune response.

The CDR3 contains 13 residues, cysteine and phenylalanine counted. Only CDR3 DNA is held: 39 bases, read in frame from base 1. Deletion took 0 bases off V and 2 bases off J, with a span of 4 bases between the germline ends. In the germline V gene (reference sequence), CDR1 corresponds to SGHNT and CDR2 to YYREEE. Hyperthyroidism patients were newly diagnosed, were aged 18 to 65 years, and had a disease duration under 2 months. Patients were excluded if they had other autoimmune diseases, uncontrolled infections, pregnancy or lactation. Clinical symptoms, serum thyroxine, TRAb, thyroid ultrasound and orbital computed tomography were used for diagnosis. Trizol reagent was used to extract the total RNA, and its quality was then checked on an Agilent 2100 Bioanalyzer.

The sequence came from an adult man with Graves' hyperthyroidism. Input material: peripheral blood or thyroid tissue (not recorded which). The chain is made from TRBV5-4 and TRBJ2-3, with the D gene too uncertain to name. The DNA reads as follows: TGTGCCAGCAGCTTGGTAGTCACAGATACGCAGTATTTT. The translation is CASSLVVTDTQYF.